A single sample gave rise to the 16 T cell receptor beta chains below, sequenced in a study of memory CD4+ T cells and cytomegalovirus serostatus. Data came from immunoSEQ multiplex PCR; TCRdb stores just in-frame clones and leaves some out. This sample has over 65,000 clones; around 78% occur once, and the top ten carry 2.5% to 3%. The sort gate was single viable CD3+CD4+CD8-CD45RO+ cells for memory CD4+ T cells. The material sequenced was memory CD4+ T cells from blood. The receptors here all came from an adult in good health and CMV-seropositive.

V is TRBV5-8 and J is TRBJ1-1; TRBD1 might be the D (5 bases). With 0 bases removed from V and 6 bases from J, the gap between germline ends came to 15 bases. The germline V gene encodes CDR1 SGHTS and CDR2 YDEGEE. The CDR3 sequence is 15 residues long. The CDR3: CASSLEAGRTAEAFF. DNA for the CDR3: TGTGCCAGCAGCTTGGAGGCAGGGCGGACGGCTGAAGCTTTCTTT.

The gene calls are TRBV12-5 and TRBJ2-5, with TRBD1 as a possible D gene (7 bases). Germline CDR1 LGHNT, CDR2 FRNRAP. Trimming cost V 0 bases and J 5 bases, with 13 bases left between them. The CDR3 contains 15 residues. This CDR3 is CASGLVQAGGETQYF. DNA for the CDR3: TGTGCTAGTGGTTTGGTACAAGCAGGGGGGGAGACCCAGTACTTC.

Concerning this clone itself: At one of its ends the junction is not consistent with the germline gene, which may arise from a read error. The chain has TRBV7-7 and TRBJ1-5, with D unclear. From germline, CDR1 is SSHAT and CDR2 FNYEAQ (reference sequence). This CDR3 is 14 amino acids long. The CDR3 is CASSSRQGNQPQHF. In nucleotides, the CDR3 is TGTGCTAGCAGCTCGAGGCAAGGGAATCAGCCCCAGCATTTT.

The chain uses TRBV4-3 and TRBJ2-2; D call uncertain. The V gene lost 4 bases and the J gene lost 0 bases, with 9 bases spanning the gap. The CDR3 runs 15 residues. Germline assignment: CDR1 LGHNA and CDR2 YSLEER. This CDR3 is CASSPTRTNTGELFF. Here the CDR3 DNA reads TGCGCCAGCAGCCCTACTCGAACGAACACCGGGGAGCTGTTTTTT.

The gene calls are TRBV5-8 and TRBJ2-1; 9 bases align to TRBD1. Germline CDR1 SGHTS, CDR2 YDEGEE. V was clipped by 1 base and J by 7 bases; unmatched bases: 3. This CDR3 has 14 residues. CDR3: CASSLLGTGNEQFF. The CDR3 bases are TGTGCCAGCAGCTTGTTGGGGACAGGGAATGAGCAGTTCTTC. Full variable domain (remainder filled in from reference TRBV5-8 and TRBJ2-1): EAGVTQSPTHLIKTRGQQATLRCSPISGHTSVYWYQQALGLGLQFLLWYDEGEERNRGNFPPRFSGRQFPNYSSELNVNALELEDSALYLCASSLLGTGNEQFFGPGTRLTVL.

The J gene is TRBJ1-2, the V gene TRBV6-6; 7 nucleotides agree with TRBD1. With 5 bases clipped from V and 4 bases from J, the junction kept 4 bases outside the gene matches. The CDR3 has 13 amino acids. Germline V gene lookup returns CDR1 MNHNY and CDR2 SVGAGI (reference sequence). The CDR3 DNA is TGTGCCAGCAGTCCGACAGGGCTCTATGGCTACACCTTC. Its protein product is CASSPTGLYGYTF.

The V gene is TRBV13, the J gene TRBJ2-3; unclear D gene. The CDR3 is 15 residues long. V dropped 5 bases and J dropped 2 bases, with 14 bases sitting between them. Looked up from germline, CDR1 is PRHDT and CDR2 is FYEKMQ (reference sequence). The CDR3 is CASSPRGENTDTQYF. The CDR3 DNA follows: TGTGCCAGCAGCCCCCGTGGGGAAAACACAGATACGCAGTATTTT.

The J gene is TRBJ2-5, the V gene TRBV12-5; D could derive from TRBD1 or TRBD2 (5 bases each). V shed 5 bases and J shed 7 bases, with 26 bases lying between them. This CDR3 contains 17 residues. Germline loops: CDR1 LGHNT, CDR2 FRNRAP. CDR3 residues: CASGPSTPGTESWTQYF. CDR3 bases: TGTGCTAGTGGTCCCTCCACCCCCGGGACCGAGTCCTGGACCCAGTACTTC.

This rearrangement joins TRBV6-1 to TRBJ2-7; possibly TRBD1 for D (6 bases). CDR3 size: 12 residues. The V end lost 5 bases, the J end lost 5 bases, and 10 bases lay between the germline ends. The germline CDR1 and CDR2 sequences are MNHNS and SASEGT. The CDR3: CASSLGQNEQYF. The DNA of the CDR3 is TGTGCCAGCAGTCTAGGACAGAACGAGCAGTACTTC.

The CDR3 DNA reads as TGCAGCGTTGAAGATGTCAGGACAGGGAAAGGCTACACCTTC. Its translation: CSVEDVRTGKGYTF. The genes are TRBV29-1 and TRBJ1-2, with 8 bases aligning to TRBD1. The trim removed 0 bases at V and 8 bases at J, leaving 8 bases unmatched. Germline CDR1 reads SQVTM; CDR2 reads ANQGSEA. This CDR3 has 14 amino acids.

About this clone itself: The sample has other DNA sequences that encode this CDR3 too. The rearrangement links TRBV18 to TRBJ2-3; TRBD2 is a possible D gene (5 bases). The germline CDR1 and CDR2 sequences are KGHSH and LQKENI. CDR3 length: 12 residues. V was cut by 3 bases and J by 4 bases, with 5 bases left in between. CDR3 in amino acids: CASSPGADTQYF. In DNA, the CDR3 is TGTGCCAGCTCACCGGGAGCAGATACGCAGTATTTT.

CDR3 nucleotide sequence: TGTGCCAGTAGTACTCCAGGGCCCTATGGCTACACCTTC. Its translation: CASSTPGPYGYTF. The rearrangement links TRBV19 to TRBJ1-2; perhaps TRBD1 as D (5 bases). Per germline, CDR1 LNHDA and CDR2 SQIVND (reference sequence). The CDR3 length is 13 residues. V lost 4 bases, J lost 4 bases, and 10 bases lay in between.

The CDR3 region has the DNA TGTGCCAGCAGTGAACGTGGGAATGAGCAGTTCTTC. Translated: CASSERGNEQFF. The chain uses TRBV6-1 and TRBJ2-1, with D hard to call. Germline V gene data show CDR1 as MNHNS and CDR2 as SASEGT. The CDR3 covers 12 residues. The ends were cut back, 2 bases at V and 7 bases at J, with 6 bases in the middle.

This chain joins TRBV11-2 and TRBJ1-2, with 9 bases matching TRBD1. The CDR3 length is 13 residues. The V segment lost 1 base and the J segment 9 bases; nucleotides outside the gene matches: 3. The germline V gene has CDR1 SGHAT and CDR2 FQNNGV. DNA for the CDR3: TGTGCCAGCAGCTTAGGGACAGGGGCAAGCTACACCTTC. Translating gives CASSLGTGASYTF.

The sample holds a few counts of this clone. The V call is TRBV19, the J call TRBJ1-1, with D perhaps matching TRBD1 (5 bases). The germline gives CDR1 LNHDA, CDR2 SQIVND (reference sequence). V lost 6 bases to trimming and J lost 5 bases, with 13 bases between them. The CDR3 sequence is 13 residues long. The CDR3 coding sequence is TGTGCCAGTAGATTCACCAGGGAGACTGAAGCTTTCTTT. This codes for CASRFTRETEAFF.

This sequence joins TRBV20-1 and TRBJ2-1, with D uncertain. The CDR3 contains 10 residues. V lost 6 bases to trimming and J lost 5 bases, with 5 bases between them. Germline loops: CDR1 DFQATT, CDR2 SNEGSKA (reference sequence). The chain's CDR3 is CSARDNEQFF. The CDR3 DNA is TGCAGTGCCCGGGACAATGAGCAGTTCTTC.